Given below is one TCR beta chain in context. What it binds is unknown. Reverse transcription of about 0.45 to 1 ug RNA was performed with random hexamers. It was immunoSEQ multiplex PCR that amplified TCR beta CDR3 across 54 Vbeta and 13 Jbeta. Via MiXCR, TCRdb re-called the immunoSEQ multiplex PCR reads, giving one row per CDR3 protein. This table holds some 77,000 distinct CDR3 sequences, 93% found once. The entry originates in a study of CD8 T cells in Susac syndrome. Study-level results: The Susac syndrome CD4+ T cell repertoires displayed no clonal expansion.

The germline V gene encodes CDR1 GTSNPN and CDR2 SVGIG (reference sequence). The CDR3 length is 15 residues. Unmatched junction bases numbered 19, after V lost 1 base and J lost 16 bases. The rearrangement links TRBV30 to TRBJ2-1; 7 bases are shared with TRBD2. This clonotype was obtained from a human donor with Susac syndrome. The source material was CD4+ T cells from PBMCs. CDR3 residues: CAWSERRGSTMSSFF. The DNA of the CDR3 is TGTGCCTGGAGTGAGAGGCGGGGGAGTACAATGAGCAGTTTCTTC.